This T cell receptor (beta chain) was profiled in a study of blood T cell repertoires in COVID-19. Study in general: Spain, Italy and the United States supplied samples that represented acute and convalescent COVID-19. The analysed material was cDNA or gDNA that came from T cells, B-cell-depleted T cells, or PBMCs.

Per the study methods: Cell counts per sample came from amplifying reference gene primers. The data were produced by immunoSEQ multiplex PCR, yet TCRdb's version contains in-frame clones alone and is incomplete. D and trimming were read from the DNA, whereas the V and J calls and clone size are those reported in that table. The table lists 80,000 to 95,000 clones, 75% to 90% of them singletons. Trimming removed 5 bases from V and 2 bases from J; junction bases left unmatched: 6. Germline-derived CDR1 and CDR2 are LNHDA and SQIVND (reference sequence). This CDR3 contains 15 residues. Sample: peripheral blood. This TCR came from a man over 45 with active or convalescent COVID-19. The chain couples TRBV19 to TRBJ1-1, with 9 bases matching TRBD1. The CDR3 spells CASSLQGALNTEAFF. The CDR3 bases are TGTGCCAGTAGTCTACAGGGGGCCCTTAACACTGAAGCTTTCTTT.